The 17 T cell receptor beta chains below come from one sample, sequenced in a study of CD8 T cells in ankylosing spondylitis. TCRdb re-analysed the 5' RACE reads in MiXCR, keeping a single row per CDR3 protein. Of some 130,000 distinct CDR3 sequences listed, about an eighth are singletons. Sequencing used blood, either unsorted or a sorted T cell fraction (not recorded which). Receptors originate from a female donor with ankylosing spondylitis or in good health (not recorded which).

This clonotype was counted at least ten times. This chain connects TRBV12-3 or TRBV12-4 to TRBJ2-7, with D possibly being TRBD1 or TRBD2 (5 bases each). The CDR3 is made up of 13 amino acids. Trimming removed 7 bases at V and 6 bases at J, with 16 bases between. CDR3 amino acids: CASTGRGDSEQYF. As DNA, the CDR3 is TGTGCCAGCACCGGAAGGGGAGACTCCGAGCAGTACTTC.

This clonotype was detected only a few times. The chain uses TRBV11-2 and TRBJ1-5; TRBD1 agrees at 7 bases. Germline trimming cut 1 base from V and 1 base from J; bases unmatched to any gene: 1. Germline lookup yields CDR1 SGHAT and CDR2 FQNNGV. The CDR3 runs 15 residues. The CDR3 DNA follows: TGTGCCAGCAGCTTAGGACAGGGCAGCAATCAGCCCCAGCATTTT. Amino acids: CASSLGQGSNQPQHF.

The rearrangement joins TRBV20-1 to TRBJ2-3; D is possibly TRBD2 (6 bases). Trimming left V 4 bases short and J 6 bases short, with 14 bases between. CDR3 length: 13 amino acids. Looked up from germline, CDR1 is DFQATT and CDR2 is SNEGSKA (reference sequence). In DNA form, the CDR3 reads TGCAGTGCTAACAGCGGGTCCCGGGATACGCAGTATTTT. Translating it yields CSANSGSRDTQYF.

This clonotype was seen many times. The rearrangement joins TRBV28 to TRBJ2-5; D gene unclear. The CDR3 contains 12 residues. The germline gives CDR1 MDHEN, CDR2 SYDVKM. V lost 8 bases and J lost 6, with 13 bases in between. This chain's CDR3 is CASLDSGKTQYF. DNA of the CDR3: TGTGCCAGCTTAGATTCTGGAAAGACCCAGTACTTC.

This clonotype appeared many times. V is TRBV12-3 or TRBV12-4 and J is TRBJ2-7; 8 positions match TRBD2. With 4 bases clipped from V and 4 bases from J, the junction kept 9 bases outside the gene matches. This CDR3 comprises 15 residues. The DNA for the CDR3 is TGTGCCAGCAGTTCCACCACTAGCGGACCGTACGAGCAGTACTTC. This translates into CASSSTTSGPYEQYF.

This clonotype was counted many times. CDR3: CASSIWSGGIENEQFF. CDR3 nucleotide sequence: TGTGCCAGTAGTATTTGGAGCGGCGGGATAGAAAATGAGCAGTTCTTC. The rearrangement uses TRBV19 and TRBJ2-1; possibly TRBD2 for D (6 bases). CDR1 LNHDA and CDR2 SQIVND come from the germline V gene (reference sequence). V was clipped by 3 bases and J by 7 bases, with 19 bases between them. The CDR3 loop spans 16 amino acids.

This clonotype was seen only a few times. V gene TRBV5-1 combines with J gene TRBJ1-1, with unresolved D. With 2 bases removed from V and 7 bases from J, the gap between germline ends came to 9 bases. Germline CDR1 and CDR2: SGHRS and YFSETQ. The CDR3 contains 12 residues. DNA for the CDR3: TGCGCCAGCAGCTTACCCGACATTGAAGCTTTCTTT. Translating it yields CASSLPDIEAFF.

The table lists this clonotype with many counts. The CDR3 DNA sequence: TGTGCCAGCAGCTTAGATTTAGCGGGAGCGGCTTACTTC. This translates into CASSLDLAGAAYF. The chain is built from TRBV7-2 and TRBJ2-7, with TRBD2 matching 9 bases. CDR3 length: 13 amino acids. From germline, CDR1 is SGHTA and CDR2 FQGNSA. V was pared by 1 base and J by 13 bases, with 8 bases of the junction left unmatched. The complete variable domain, with remaining parts taken from reference TRBV7-2 and TRBJ2-7, reads GAGVSQSPSNKVTEKGKDVELRCDPISGHTALYWYRQSLGQGLEFLIYFQGNSAPDKSGLPSDRFSAERTGGSVSTLTIQRTQQEDSAVYLCASSLDLAGAAYFGPGTRLTVT.

The gene calls are TRBV11-2 and TRBJ2-1; D gene ambiguous. The germline V gene has CDR1 SGHAT and CDR2 FQNNGV. The CDR3 covers 15 residues. Trimming pared 5 bases from V and 11 bases from J, leaving 22 bases between. The DNA for the CDR3 is TGTGCCAGCAGCCCTCACACTTCCGTAGATCCCCAGCAGTTCTTC. Translation gives CASSPHTSVDPQQFF.

This clonotype was detected ten times or more. The chain couples TRBV6-1 to TRBJ2-3, with D hard to call. The CDR3 runs to 13 residues. Germline V lookup: CDR1 MNHNS, CDR2 SASEGT. Trimming took 8 bases from V and 6 from J, leaving 15 bases between them. The CDR3 sequence is CASCLRSTDTQYF. DNA of the CDR3: TGTGCCAGCTGCCTCCGGTCCACGGATACGCAGTATTTT.

Concerning this clonotype: Germline and junction disagree at one end, which may indicate a read error. The chain is built from TRBV7-2 and TRBJ2-1; D is unresolved. The CDR3 is 11 residues long. Looked up from germline, CDR1 is SGHTA and CDR2 is FQGNSA. CDR3: CASSSYSEQFF. CDR3 nucleotides: TGTGCCAGCAGCTCGTACAGTGAGCAGTTCTTC. The full variable domain, completed using reference TRBV7-2 and TRBJ2-1, is GAGVSQSPSNKVTEKGKDVELRCDPISGHTALYWYRQSLGQGLEFLIYFQGNSAPDKSGLPSDRFSAERTGGSVSTLTIQRTQQEDSAVYLCASSSYSEQFFGPGTRLTVL.

The rearrangement links TRBV5-1 to TRBJ2-6; D not resolved. The V gene lost 1 base and the J gene lost 0 bases, with 8 bases spanning the gap. There are 16 residues in the CDR3. Germline V gives CDR1 SGHRS, CDR2 YFSETQ. The CDR3 nucleotides are TGCGCCAGCAGCTTGCGGGCGAGCTCTGGGGCCAACGTCCTGACTTTC. Protein product: CASSLRASSGANVLTF.

This clonotype was detected many times. The chain employs TRBV6-6 and TRBJ2-7; D call uncertain. The CDR3 is made up of 11 amino acids. Germline V gene sequence: CDR1 MNHNY, CDR2 SVGAGI (reference sequence). Trimming took off 4 bases at V and 2 bases at J, with 3 bases between the two ends. The CDR3 DNA reads as TGTGCCAGCAGTTCCGCCTACGAGCAGTACTTC. It encodes CASSSAYEQYF.

This clonotype turned up a few times. The chain links TRBV20-1 to TRBJ2-1, with TRBD2 as a possible D gene (5 bases). This CDR3 contains 15 residues. The germline CDR1 and CDR2 sequences are DFQATT and SNEGSKA (reference sequence). Trimming cost V 5 bases and J 0 bases, with 14 bases left between them. The CDR3: CSAPDYYSSYNEQFF. CDR3 in DNA: TGCAGTGCTCCCGACTACTACAGCTCCTACAATGAGCAGTTCTTC.

This clonotype has ten or more counts. The genes are TRBV12-3 or TRBV12-4 and TRBJ2-5; TRBD2 agrees at 7 bases. The CDR3 totals 13 residues. The ends lost 6 bases at V and 1 base at J; junction bases unmatched: 2. CDR3 sequence: CASRPGGQETQYF. Written as DNA, the CDR3 is TGTGCCAGCAGACCGGGGGGCCAAGAGACCCAGTACTTC.

Comment on this clonotype: This could be a read error, since a much larger clone is one nucleotide away. This chain uses TRBV3-1 with TRBJ1-2; D call uncertain. CDR3 length equals 17 residues. The germline V gene encodes CDR1 LGHDT and CDR2 YNNKEL (reference sequence). CDR3 in DNA: TGTGCCAGCTGCCAAGATCCAACAGTGAAATTGGGATATGGCTACACCTTC. Protein product: CASCQDPTVKLGYGYTF.

This clonotype was observed at least ten times. This chain connects TRBV12-3 or TRBV12-4 to TRBJ1-5; D gene uncertain. The CDR3 contains 13 residues. Trimming cost V 6 bases and J 4 bases, with 10 bases left between them. The CDR3: CASSRQSNQPQHF. The CDR3 coding sequence is TGTGCCAGCAGCCGGCAGTCAAATCAGCCCCAGCATTTT.